The T cell receptor beta chain described here comes from a study of PD-L1 blockade in urothelial cancer. Overall study context: Blood samples had a median of roughly 140,000 T cells, roughly 84,000 unique TCRs, and clonality 0.080.

The method was immunoSEQ multiplex PCR; TCRdb's version includes in-frame clones alone and lacks a portion of them. The sample has 35,000 to 55,000 clones, approximately 82% seen once. In germline, CDR1 is SGHRS, CDR2 YFSETQ. The V and J ends lost 0 bases and 1 base respectively, with 10 bases between them. CDR3 length: 15 amino acids. Sequenced here: PBMCs, sampled around atezolizumab (anti-PD-L1) treatment. The chain employs TRBV5-1 and TRBJ1-1; no reliable D call. The TCR sequence derives from a man in his 70s with urothelial cancer. CDR3 amino acids: CASSLESRQNTEAFF. CDR3 nucleotides: TGCGCCAGCAGCTTGGAAAGCAGGCAGAACACTGAAGCTTTCTTT.